These T cell receptor beta chains were read from a single sample in a study of control samples from healthy donors and cancer patients. Data came from immunoSEQ multiplex PCR; TCRdb stores just in-frame clones and leaves some out. The sample consists of about 98,000 clones, around 80% of them appearing once. The sequenced sample consisted of blood. These receptors all come from a man in his 60s in good health. Both conserved end residues are part of each CDR3. A D gene is named only where the DNA matches it firmly. Only part of the rows carry a size: once, few, many, or a class if the clone is expanded.

j_call v_call clone_size d_call cdr3_nt cdr3_aa
TRBJ1-6 TRBV6-4 NA NA TGTGCCAGCAGTGACTCGAGTCAAGGAAGGTCACCCCTCCACTTT CASSDSSQGRSPLHF
TRBJ1-1 TRBV7-2 NA NA TGTGCCAGCAGCTTGCTGACCAGGAGAATTGAAGCTTTCTTT CASSLLTRRIEAFF
TRBJ2-1 TRBV30 NA TRBD2 TGTGCCTGGAACCGTGCCCTTGGGGGACTAGCGGCCAACAATGAGCAGTTCTTC CAWNRALGGLAANNEQFF
TRBJ2-3 TRBV9 NA NA TGTGCCAGCAGCGTAACCCACTCTAGCGTGGTGGGAGATACGCAGTATTTT CASSVTHSSVVGDTQYF
TRBJ1-4 TRBV19 NA NA TGTGCCAGTAGTACGGACAGTACTAATGAAAAACTGTTTTTT CASSTDSTNEKLFF
TRBJ2-3 TRBV5-1 NA NA TGCGCCAGCAGCTTGGCCGTAACGGGGTCTAGCACAGATACGCAGTATTTT CASSLAVTGSSTDTQYF
TRBJ2-3 TRBV5-8 NA TRBD1 TGTGCCAGCAGCCAGGGACAGGGAAGCTTCACAGATACGCAGTATTTT CASSQGQGSFTDTQYF
TRBJ2-6 TRBV30 NA NA TGTGCCTGGAGTGTAGGTGCGGGAAACTCTGGGGCCAACGTCCTGACTTTC CAWSVGAGNSGANVLTF
TRBJ2-2 TRBV6-1 NA NA TGTGCCAGCAGTGACCTGGCGAAGAACACCGGGGAGCTGTTTTTT CASSDLAKNTGELFF
TRBJ1-4 TRBV27 NA NA TGTGCCAGCAGTTTAACGGCAGGTCGACTGTTTTTT CASSLTAGRLFF
TRBJ2-3 TRBV4-1 NA NA TGCGCCAGCAGCCAAGCCCCCGTGTCAGGCACAGATACGCAGTATTTT CASSQAPVSGTDTQYF
TRBJ2-7 TRBV5-1 NA NA TGCGCCAGCAGCTTGACAGGGCAGAGCTCCTACGAGCAGTACTTC CASSLTGQSSYEQYF
TRBJ1-1 TRBV3-1/TRBV3-2 NA NA TGTGCCAGCAGCCAAGTCCAGCTCGACTTAGGGAACACTGAAGCTTTCTTT CASSQVQLDLGNTEAFF
TRBJ1-4 TRBV5-8 once TRBD1 TGTGCCAGCAGCTCGGGACAGGCAGGGGCAACTAATGAAAAACTGTTTTTT CASSSGQAGATNEKLFF
TRBJ2-2 TRBV5-1 NA NA TGCGCCAGCAGCCCCTCCCCGGGCGGCACCGGGGAGCTGTTTTTT CASSPSPGGTGELFF
TRBJ2-7 TRBV15 NA NA TGTGCCACCAGCAGAGATAAAGGGGCAATGAGGGAGCAGTACTTC CATSRDKGAMREQYF